The clone carrying this T cell receptor (beta chain) was seen once. Its antigen is undetermined. The PCR contained 60 Vbeta and 13 Jbeta primers. The table came from immunoSEQ multiplex PCR; TCRdb's copy has only in-frame clones and leaves some out. This sample yields about 190,000 clones, of which around 77% are seen a single time; roughly 1.6% belongs to the top ten. V shed 5 bases and J shed 3 bases, with 10 bases lying between them. Germline V CDR1 and CDR2: MNHNS, SASEGT. CDR3 length: 14 residues. This sample was included in a study of cytomegalovirus exposure and HLA in healthy donors. Points from the study as a whole: One cluster of highly shared sequence variants probably arose as a sequencing artifact.

Material: PBMCs. The chain carries TRBV6-1 and TRBJ1-4, with TRBD1 as a possible D gene (5 bases). The origin of this receptor is a woman aged 18-29 years in good health and CMV-seronegative. CDR3 sequence: CASSQGSANEKLFF. DNA for the CDR3: TGTGCCAGCAGTCAGGGTTCTGCTAATGAAAAACTGTTTTTT.